This entry lists 30 T cell receptor beta chains sequenced from one sample in a study of blood T cell repertoires in COVID-19. This table comes from immunoSEQ multiplex PCR, and its TCRdb copy is limited to in-frame clones, with some not included. This table has under 250,000 clones, approximately 78% appearing once. Sequenced: peripheral blood. All receptors come from a woman younger than 35 with acute or convalescent COVID-19.

The V and J genes are TRBV29-1 and TRBJ1-2; D perhaps matches TRBD1 (5 bases). Trimming took 6 bases from V and 8 from J, leaving 13 bases between them. The CDR3 covers 11 residues. Germline V gene data show CDR1 as SQVTM and CDR2 as ANQGSEA. DNA of the CDR3: TGCAGCGTCCGGGGGGGGATAGGCTACACCTTC. The encoded protein is CSVRGGIGYTF.

This chain uses TRBV6-1 with TRBJ2-7; 7 bases align to TRBD1. Losses at the gene ends were 2 bases for V and 7 bases for J; bases not matched to a gene: 5. CDR1 MNHNS and CDR2 SASEGT come from the germline V gene. CDR3 length: 13 amino acids. Here the CDR3 DNA reads TGTGCCAGCAGTGAAAGGTCAGGGGGAGAGCAGTACTTC. Amino acids: CASSERSGGEQYF.

The chain uses TRBV7-9 and TRBJ2-7, with no clear D. The CDR3 is made up of 15 amino acids. The V gene lost 1 base and the J gene lost 2 bases, with 12 bases spanning the gap. Germline V gene sequence: CDR1 SEHNR, CDR2 FQNEAQ (reference sequence). The CDR3 nucleotides read TGTGCCAGCAGCTTAGAGTACGGTTACCCCTACGAGCAGTACTTC. The encoded protein is CASSLEYGYPYEQYF.

The rearrangement links TRBV10-1 to TRBJ1-2; D is unclear. The CDR3 consists of 11 residues. V lost 7 bases and J lost 6, with 9 bases in between. The V gene's germline CDR1 is WNHNN and CDR2 SYGVQD (reference sequence). The CDR3 sequence: CASKDSNGYTF. CDR3 coding DNA: TGCGCCAGCAAGGACTCCAATGGCTACACCTTC.

This chain links TRBV2 with TRBJ2-5, with D possibly being TRBD2 (5 bases). This CDR3 region has 14 residues. V was cut by 1 base and J by 5 bases, with 11 bases left in between. Germline CDR1 is SNHLY and CDR2 is FYNNEI. CDR3 nucleotide sequence: TGTGCCAGCAGTGAAGTCTCGGGGTACGAGACCCAGTACTTC. Encoded protein: CASSEVSGYETQYF.

This clone came up a few times. The gene calls are TRBV3-1 (or the pseudogene TRBV3-2) and TRBJ2-5; 8 positions match TRBD1. Germline CDR1 reads LGHDT; CDR2 reads YNNKEL (reference sequence). V was clipped by 5 bases and J by 1 base; unmatched bases: 3. The CDR3 runs 14 residues. The CDR3 region has the DNA TGTGCCAGCAGCTTTGGGACAGGCCAAGAGACCCAGTACTTC. Its protein product is CASSFGTGQETQYF.

The chain couples TRBV29-1 to TRBJ1-1; TRBD1 matches 8 bases. Germline CDR1 is SQVTM and CDR2 is ANQGSEA. This CDR3 is built from 12 residues. The trim removed 3 bases at V and 4 bases at J, leaving 1 base unmatched. The CDR3 nucleotides read TGCAGCGTTGAGGACAGGGCCACTGAAGCTTTCTTT. This translates into CSVEDRATEAFF.

The chain uses TRBV4-3 and TRBJ1-3; no reliable D call. Germline V lookup: CDR1 LGHNA, CDR2 YSLEER. Trimming pared 5 bases from V and 0 bases from J, leaving 11 bases between. There are 15 residues in the CDR3. CDR3 DNA sequence: TGCGCCAGCAGCGGCCGAAACCCCTCTGGAAACACCATATATTTT. Its protein product is CASSGRNPSGNTIYF.

The V and J genes are TRBV6-1 and TRBJ2-1, with 10 bases lining up with TRBD2. The CDR3 length is 16 residues. Germline V gives CDR1 MNHNS, CDR2 SASEGT. The ends lost 4 bases at V and 4 bases at J; junction bases unmatched: 7. CDR3 sequence: CASSVALAGVYNEQFF. Written as DNA, the CDR3 is TGTGCCAGCAGTGTCGCCCTAGCGGGGGTATACAATGAGCAGTTCTTC.

CDR3 bases: TGTGCCAGCAGTCTGGGACTTGGCCCTTATGAGCAGTTCTTC. Amino acid sequence: CASSLGLGPYEQFF. The chain couples TRBV2 to TRBJ2-1; perhaps TRBD2 as D (6 bases). CDR3 size: 14 residues. V was pared by 5 bases and J by 8 bases, with 16 bases between. Germline V CDR1 and CDR2: SNHLY, FYNNEI.

The chain employs TRBV7-2 and TRBJ2-3, with a possible D match to TRBD2 (6 bases). There are 16 residues in the CDR3. V lost 5 bases and J 2 bases, leaving 17 bases between the germline ends. The germline gives CDR1 SGHTA, CDR2 FQGNSA. CDR3 sequence (DNA): TGTGCCAGCAGCGACCCTTTGGGACTTTACACAGATACGCAGTATTTT. This translates into CASSDPLGLYTDTQYF.

The chain recombines TRBV7-8 with TRBJ2-7, with 12 bases aligning to TRBD1. Per the germline V gene, CDR1 is SGHVS and CDR2 is FQNEAQ. V was pared by 4 bases and J by 5 bases, with 15 bases of the junction left unmatched. The CDR3 runs 18 residues. CDR3 bases: TGTGCCAGCAGCTCGGGACAGGGGGCGCCACTCCCTAATAACGAGCAGTACTTC. It encodes CASSSGQGAPLPNNEQYF. Based on the CDR3 plus reference TRBV7-8 and TRBJ2-7, the full variable domain is GAGVSQSPRYKVAKRGQDVALRCDPISGHVSLFWYQQALGQGPEFLTYFQNEAQLDKSGLPSDRFFAERPEGSVSTLKIQRTQQEDSAVYLCASSSGQGAPLPNNEQYFGPGTRLTVT.

There are a few counts of this clone. The V gene is TRBV18, the J gene TRBJ2-7; 8 nucleotides line up with TRBD2. Germline V gene data show CDR1 as KGHSH and CDR2 as LQKENI. The CDR3 consists of 13 residues. Trimming at V came to 6 bases and at J to 5 bases, leaving 6 bases not matched to a gene. CDR3 bases: TGTGCCAGCTCTGAGCGGGAGTACCACGAGCAGTACTTC. Protein: CASSEREYHEQYF.

V gene TRBV7-2 combines with J gene TRBJ2-1, with 7 bases matching TRBD1. The trim removed 2 bases at V and 10 bases at J, leaving 23 bases unmatched. Germline CDR1 reads SGHTA; CDR2 reads FQGNSA. The CDR3 runs to 19 residues. CDR3: CASSLNTQDPFLATGEQFF. The CDR3 nucleotides are TGTGCCAGCAGCTTAAATACACAGGACCCCTTTCTTGCGACAGGGGAGCAGTTCTTC.

This clone occurred once. The J gene is TRBJ2-7, the V gene TRBV28, with TRBD1 as a possible D gene (5 bases). Between the trimmed V and J ends, which lost 3 bases and 7 bases, there was a span of 16 bases. Germline-derived CDR1 and CDR2 are MDHEN and SYDVKM. The CDR3 loop spans 14 amino acids. As DNA, the CDR3 is TGTGCCAGCAGTTTCAGGGTCCTCACTGGTGAGCAGTACTTC. Its translation: CASSFRVLTGEQYF. Combining the CDR3 with reference TRBV28 and TRBJ2-7 gives the whole variable domain DVKVTQSSRYLVKRTGEKVFLECVQDMDHENMFWYRQDPGLGLRLIYFSYDVKMKEKGDIPEGYSVSREKKERFSLILESASTNQTSMYLCASSFRVLTGEQYFGPGTRLTVT.

This chain links TRBV7-8 with TRBJ2-1; TRBD2 might be the D (6 bases). V was clipped by 5 bases and J by 2 bases, with 40 bases between them. CDR1 SGHVS and CDR2 FQNEAQ come from the germline V gene. This CDR3 is built from 24 residues. The chain's CDR3 is CASSPLSLHPTRDSTIGPYNEQFF. For the CDR3, the DNA is TGTGCCAGCAGCCCGTTGAGTTTGCACCCCACCCGGGACTCCACCATAGGGCCCTACAATGAGCAGTTCTTC.

This sequence joins TRBV21-1 and TRBJ1-3; TRBD1, the table's D call, lacks a check against the DNA. TRBV21-1 constitutes a pseudogene. The CDR3 is 18 residues long. CDR3 in amino acids: CASSSKGTGPSSGNTIYF. The CDR3 DNA follows: TGTGCCAGCAGCAGTAAGGGGACAGGGCCTAGCTCTGGAAACACCATATATTTT.

V usage is TRBV27 and J usage is TRBJ2-5; a possible D gene is TRBD1 (5 bases). CDR1 is MNHEY and CDR2 is SMNVEV in the germline V gene (reference sequence). The CDR3 extends over 13 amino acids. V was shortened by 6 bases and J by 7 bases, with 15 bases between the two germline ends. The DNA of the CDR3 is TGTGCCAGCAGCCAGCAGGGCCCCGGGACCCAGTACTTC. Translation: CASSQQGPGTQYF.

The chain links TRBV24-1 to TRBJ2-1; 10 bases match TRBD2. This CDR3 is built from 15 residues. V trimming: 5 bases; J trimming: 8 bases; junction bases outside the gene matches: 8. CDR1 and CDR2 from the germline V gene are KGHDR and SFDVKD. CDR3 bases: TGTGCCACCAGTGGGCCTAGCGGGAGTACGTATGAGCAGTTCTTC. It yields the protein CATSGPSGSTYEQFF.

This chain joins TRBV27 and TRBJ2-3; 11 nucleotides align to TRBD1. This CDR3 region has 16 residues. Per the germline V gene, CDR1 is MNHEY and CDR2 is SMNVEV (reference sequence). The V gene end was trimmed by 5 bases and the J gene end by 4 bases; junction bases not matched to a gene: 8. The CDR3 region is CASSQWTGGWADTQYF. Written as DNA, the CDR3 is TGTGCCAGCAGTCAATGGACAGGGGGCTGGGCAGATACGCAGTATTTT.

The rearrangement joins TRBV19 to TRBJ2-7, with 7 bases matching TRBD2. Per germline, CDR1 LNHDA and CDR2 SQIVND (reference sequence). CDR3 length: 15 residues. V gave up 5 bases and J gave up 0 bases; unmatched junction bases: 7. Written as DNA, the CDR3 is TGTGCCAGTAGTCCCAGAGCGGGAAGCTCCTACGAGCAGTACTTC. Its translation: CASSPRAGSSYEQYF.

The genes are TRBV6-2 or TRBV6-3 and TRBJ1-1; possibly TRBD1 for D (5 bases). V was shortened by 6 bases and J by 4 bases, with 15 bases between the two germline ends. The CDR3 is 14 residues long. The V gene's germline CDR1 is MNHEY and CDR2 SVGEGT. CDR3 nucleotides: TGTGCCAGCAGCCGACGCGGGACCCCCACTGAAGCTTTCTTT. Translated, it gives CASSRRGTPTEAFF.

The chain employs TRBV18 and TRBJ2-7; 9 bases fit TRBD1. The CDR3 is made up of 14 amino acids. The junction had 9 bases not matched to a gene; V was cut back by 6 bases and J by 6 bases. Per germline, CDR1 KGHSH and CDR2 LQKENI. In nucleotides, the CDR3 is TGTGCCAGCTCGCCTACCGGGACAGGGACCGAGCAGTACTTC. As protein: CASSPTGTGTEQYF.

V usage is TRBV28 and J usage is TRBJ1-2; D is perhaps TRBD1 (5 bases). The CDR3 has 12 amino acids. Germline V lookup: CDR1 MDHEN, CDR2 SYDVKM. V dropped 7 bases and J dropped 2 bases, with 8 bases sitting between them. The CDR3, as DNA: TGTGCCAGCACTGACAGAAACTATGGCTACACCTTC. Translation: CASTDRNYGYTF.

The J gene is TRBJ2-1, the V gene TRBV6-5; 8 bases are shared with TRBD1. This CDR3 has 15 amino acids. Germline V gene sequence: CDR1 MNHEY, CDR2 SVGAGI. The J segment lost 4 bases and the V segment lost 5 bases, leaving 7 bases of the junction unmatched. DNA for the CDR3: TGTGCCAGCAGTCCCGGGACAGGAAATTACAATGAGCAGTTCTTC. Translated, it gives CASSPGTGNYNEQFF.

This chain connects TRBV5-6 to TRBJ2-3; 7 bases match TRBD1. This CDR3 region has 16 residues. Germline V CDR1 and CDR2: SGHDT, YYEEEE. Losses at the gene ends were 0 bases for V and 3 bases for J; bases not matched to a gene: 7. For the CDR3, the DNA is TGTGCCAGCAGCTTGGGACAGGGTAGGCGGACAGATACGCAGTATTTT. It is translated as CASSLGQGRRTDTQYF.

The V gene is TRBV6-5, the J gene TRBJ1-6; D is possibly TRBD1 (5 bases). Germline CDR1 is MNHEY and CDR2 is SVGAGI. Trimming stripped 7 bases from V and 14 bases from J, with 18 bases between. This CDR3 contains 13 residues. CDR3 in DNA: TGTGCCAGCAAAGATGGGGGGGAGATGGCCCTCCACTTT. It codes for CASKDGGEMALHF.

This CDR3 reads CASSRLAEYQETQYF. CDR3 nucleotides: TGCGCCAGCAGCCGACTAGCGGAGTACCAAGAGACCCAGTACTTC. This chain uses TRBV5-1 with TRBJ2-5, with TRBD2 matching over 9 bases. Germline CDR1 SGHRS, CDR2 YFSETQ. The CDR3 has 15 amino acids. Trimming took 4 bases from V and 0 from J; bases not matched to a gene: 4. The whole variable domain, remainder taken from reference TRBV5-1 and TRBJ2-5, is KAGVTQTPRYLIKTRGQQVTLSCSPISGHRSVSWYQQTPGQGLQFLFEYFSETQRNKGNFPGRFSGRQFSNSRSEMNVSTLELGDSALYLCASSRLAEYQETQYFGPGTRLLVL.

The genes are TRBV6-5 and TRBJ2-7; 7 nucleotides line up with TRBD2. J was trimmed by 6 bases and V by 5 bases; bases with no gene match: 13. Germline lookup yields CDR1 MNHEY and CDR2 SVGAGI. The CDR3 consists of 15 residues. CDR3 bases: TGTGCCAGCAGTCCATCCGGGACGGGGGGATCCGAGCAGTACTTC. Encoded protein: CASSPSGTGGSEQYF.

The CDR3 sequence: CASSLSRTDTQYF. CDR3 bases: TGTGCCAGCAGTTTATCGCGTACAGATACGCAGTATTTT. The rearrangement joins TRBV27 to TRBJ2-3; D remains unclear. The V gene's germline CDR1 is MNHEY and CDR2 SMNVEV (reference sequence). The V end was cut by 0 bases, the J end by 3 bases, with 4 bases between. The CDR3 sequence is 13 residues long.